The 15 T cell receptor beta chains reported below all come from one sample, sequenced in a study of blood T cell repertoires in COVID-19. TCRdb's copy holds only in-frame clones and misses some; the assay was immunoSEQ multiplex PCR. The table has around 180,000 clones, approximately 79% seen once. Input material: peripheral blood. These receptors were taken from a woman aged 80 or over with acute or convalescent COVID-19.

The chain combines TRBV5-1 with TRBJ2-3; TRBD2 matches at 8 bases. V lost 1 base and J lost 2; bases outside the gene matches: 6. CDR1 SGHRS and CDR2 YFSETQ come from the germline V gene. The CDR3 has 16 amino acids. The DNA for the CDR3 is TGCGCCAGCAGCTTGCGGGGGGGAACGCACACAGATACGCAGTATTTT. Its protein is CASSLRGGTHTDTQYF.

This clone showed up just a few times. The J gene is TRBJ1-4, the V gene TRBV3-1 (or the pseudogene TRBV3-2); maybe TRBD1 (6 bases). CDR1 and CDR2 from the germline V gene are LGHDT and YNNKEL (reference sequence). Deletions cut 4 bases from V and 5 bases from J, with 11 bases between. The CDR3 consists of 14 residues. CDR3 DNA: TGTGCCAGCAGCCCCACGGGGGGCAATGAAAAACTGTTTTTT. Its translation is CASSPTGGNEKLFF.

V is TRBV10-3 and J is TRBJ2-3, with D possibly matching TRBD2 (6 bases). The CDR3 length is 14 residues. Trimming stripped 6 bases from V and 2 bases from J, with 12 bases between. In germline, CDR1 is ENHRY, CDR2 SYGVKD. CDR3 nucleotides: TGTGCCATCAGAAGACTAGAGATCACAGATACGCAGTATTTT. As protein: CAIRRLEITDTQYF.

The chain joins TRBV3-1 (or the pseudogene TRBV3-2) to TRBJ2-5; a possible D gene is TRBD2 (7 bases). The germline gives CDR1 LGHDT, CDR2 YNNKEL (reference sequence). This CDR3 comprises 14 residues. The ends were cut back, 1 base at V and 5 bases at J, with 11 bases in the middle. CDR3 bases: TGTGCCAGCAGCCAAGCTGGGAGGGGGGAGACCCAGTACTTC. It codes for CASSQAGRGETQYF.

The V call is TRBV11-3, the J call TRBJ2-2; D may be TRBD1 (5 bases). There are 13 residues in the CDR3. Trimming took 4 bases from V and 6 from J, leaving 9 bases between them. Germline V gene sequence: CDR1 SGHNT, CDR2 YENEEA. This CDR3 is CASSSHRSGELFF. The CDR3 DNA sequence: TGTGCCAGCAGCTCCCACAGGTCCGGGGAGCTGTTTTTT.

The rearrangement uses TRBV7-2 and TRBJ1-1; D unclear. This CDR3 contains 13 residues. The germline V and J ends were trimmed by 5 bases and 4 bases, with 11 bases remaining between them. Germline values: CDR1 SGHTA, CDR2 FQGNSA. The CDR3 is CASSPMGRTEAFF. CDR3 nucleotide sequence: TGTGCCAGCAGCCCAATGGGCCGCACTGAAGCTTTCTTT.

This clone was seen a handful of times. This chain uses TRBV28 with TRBJ2-7, with D perhaps TRBD1 (6 bases). Germline CDR1 is MDHEN and CDR2 is SYDVKM. V dropped 8 bases and J dropped 7 bases, with 21 bases sitting between them. The CDR3 consists of 14 residues. CDR3 in DNA: TGTGCCAGCTTTACACCCGGGACACTCGGGGAGCAGTACTTC. It is translated as CASFTPGTLGEQYF.

The chain carries TRBV5-8 and TRBJ2-7, with 11 bases aligning to TRBD1. V lost 4 bases, J lost 4 bases, and 7 bases stayed unmatched. CDR3 length equals 15 residues. The germline V gene encodes CDR1 SGHTS and CDR2 YDEGEE. For the CDR3, the DNA is TGTGCCAGCAGCCGCGGACAGGGGGCAGGTTACGAGCAGTACTTC. Protein product: CASSRGQGAGYEQYF. The variable domain in full, with the rest retrieved from reference TRBV5-8 and TRBJ2-7, is EAGVTQSPTHLIKTRGQQATLRCSPISGHTSVYWYQQALGLGLQFLLWYDEGEERNRGNFPPRFSGRQFPNYSSELNVNALELEDSALYLCASSRGQGAGYEQYFGPGTRLTVT.

About this clone itself: This same CDR3 is encoded by further DNA sequences in the sample. The chain joins TRBV28 to TRBJ2-2, with 11 bases aligning to TRBD2. CDR3 length: 15 residues. Looked up from germline, CDR1 is MDHEN and CDR2 is SYDVKM. V lost 2 bases to trimming and J lost 4 bases; unmatched junction nucleotides: 0. The CDR3 spells CASSLGLAGTGELFF. CDR3 DNA sequence: TGTGCCAGCAGTTTAGGACTAGCGGGCACCGGGGAGCTGTTTTTT.

The V gene is TRBV3-1 (or the pseudogene TRBV3-2), the J gene TRBJ1-6; 9 nucleotides line up with TRBD1. Looked up from germline, CDR1 is LGHDT and CDR2 is YNNKEL (reference sequence). The CDR3 runs 16 residues. Trimming at V came to 0 bases and at J to 7 bases, leaving 4 bases not matched to a gene. CDR3 DNA sequence: TGTGCCAGCAGCCAAGAAATGGGACAGGGAAATTCACCCCTCCACTTT. It yields the protein CASSQEMGQGNSPLHF.

The chain links TRBV10-3 to TRBJ2-1; 11 nucleotides match TRBD2. J lost 0 bases, V lost 2 bases, and 0 bases had no gene match. Germline V gene lookup returns CDR1 ENHRY and CDR2 SYGVKD. CDR3 length: 16 amino acids. CDR3 bases: TGTGCCATCAGTGAGGGGACTAGCGGCTCCTACAATGAGCAGTTCTTC. Amino acids: CAISEGTSGSYNEQFF.

In this sample, this clone turned up a few times. The genes are TRBV19 and TRBJ1-5; no clear D gene. The germline V gene encodes CDR1 LNHDA and CDR2 SQIVND (reference sequence). The length of the CDR3 is 18 residues. Trimming stripped 0 bases from V and 0 bases from J, with 15 bases between. The CDR3 DNA sequence: TGTGCCAGTAGTATAGACCCCCCGGCGGGTAATAGCAATCAGCCCCAGCATTTT. Its protein product is CASSIDPPAGNSNQPQHF.

V usage is TRBV5-4 and J usage is TRBJ2-3; 10 bases fit TRBD2. After removal of 0 bases from V and 1 base from J, the junction contained 2 bases not matched to a gene. The CDR3 spans 16 residues. The germline CDR1 and CDR2 sequences are SGHNT and YYREEE (reference sequence). In DNA, the CDR3 is TGTGCCAGCAGCTTGGCCGGACTAGCGGGCACAGATACGCAGTATTTT. It encodes CASSLAGLAGTDTQYF. Using reference TRBV5-4 and TRBJ2-3 for the parts outside the CDR3, the full variable domain is ETGVTQSPTHLIKTRGQQVTLRCSSQSGHNTVSWYQQALGQGPQFIFQYYREEENGRGNFPPRFSGLQFPNYSSELNVNALELDDSALYLCASSLAGLAGTDTQYFGPGTRLTVL.

The chain employs TRBV3-1 (or the pseudogene TRBV3-2) and TRBJ2-1; TRBD2 matches at 12 bases. The CDR3 sequence is 19 residues long. In germline, CDR1 is LGHDT, CDR2 YNNKEL (reference sequence). Unmatched junction bases numbered 17, after V lost 4 bases and J lost 7 bases. This chain's CDR3 is CASSRTGLAGLEGWNEQFF. CDR3 bases: TGTGCCAGCAGCCGGACGGGACTAGCGGGTTTGGAAGGTTGGAATGAGCAGTTCTTC.

This clone turned up a few times. The rearrangement joins TRBV10-3 to TRBJ2-2; 9 bases are shared with TRBD2. The germline V gene encodes CDR1 ENHRY and CDR2 SYGVKD. The CDR3 covers 17 residues. V lost 3 bases and J lost 1; bases outside the gene matches: 6. The CDR3 sequence is CAISEFSLAGNTGELFF. In DNA form, the CDR3 reads TGTGCCATCAGTGAATTCTCACTAGCGGGGAACACCGGGGAGCTGTTTTTT.